This T cell receptor (beta chain) was recorded in a study of patients and donors after allogeneic stem cell transplantation. Per the germline V gene, CDR1 is LGHNA and CDR2 is YSLEER. The V end lost 0 bases, the J end lost 2 bases, and 10 bases lay between the germline ends. The CDR3 loop spans 16 amino acids. TCRdb passed the RT-PCR reads through MiXCR, listing each CDR3 protein once. The data contain about 160,000 distinct CDR3 sequences, over 25% of them singletons. This clonotype was seen more than once but under ten times. Input material: blood, either unsorted or a sorted T cell fraction (not recorded which). This sequence was found in a human donor who was either an allogeneic HSCT recipient or a stem cell or donor lymphocyte infusion donor (not recorded which). It is not recorded whose cells these are; they may come from a transplant donor. The chain has TRBV4-3 and TRBJ1-4, with no clear D. The CDR3 nucleotides are TGCGCCAGCAGCCAAGATCCGGCTGGGACTAATGAAAAACTGTTTTTT. This sequence encodes CASSQDPAGTNEKLFF.